This T cell receptor beta chain comes out of a study of response to subunit inactivated influenza vaccine. In TCRdb, the RT-PCR reads were re-called with MiXCR into one record per CDR3 protein. The data show approximately 730,000 distinct CDR3 sequences, more than 11% seen once. Trimming cost V 4 bases and J 0 bases; bases outside gene matches: 3. The CDR3 sequence is 15 residues long. Study findings and constraints: Few additional T cells are recruited per seasonal influenza vaccination, authors suggested.

This clonotype was recorded a few times. Its specificity is not known. Sequenced material: PBMCs from blood, taken about 14 days before vaccination. The chain carries TRBV12-3 or TRBV12-4 and TRBJ2-1; 7 nucleotides agree with TRBD1. This clonotype was sampled from a man between 45 and 60 years old who received an inactivated influenza vaccine. In DNA, the CDR3 is TGTGCCAGCAGTTCTGGACAGGTCTCCTACAATGAGCAGTTCTTC. Translating gives CASSSGQVSYNEQFF.